This record concerns one T cell receptor (beta chain) sequence. The data are from a study of early T cells in non-severe SARS-CoV-2 infection. Each single cDNA molecule received a unique molecular identifier. TCRdb independently ran MiXCR on the 5' RACE reads; one entry per CDR3 protein. The repertoire holds under 100,000 distinct CDR3 sequences, with 12% to 15% as singletons. Trimming stripped 0 bases from V and 7 bases from J, with 25 bases between. Germline V CDR1 and CDR2: SGHTA, FQGNSA. The CDR3 spans 19 residues. V usage is TRBV7-2 and J usage is TRBJ1-5; TRBD1 is a possible D gene (6 bases). The receptor was isolated from an adult who was a healthcare worker with PCR-confirmed SARS-CoV-2 infection or an uninfected control (not recorded which). Material: whole blood. In DNA form, the CDR3 reads TGTGCCAGCAGCTTAGCCCGCTGGGGGCAGGGCCGGCAGGGACAGCCCCAGCATTTT. Protein product: CASSLARWGQGRQGQPQHF.